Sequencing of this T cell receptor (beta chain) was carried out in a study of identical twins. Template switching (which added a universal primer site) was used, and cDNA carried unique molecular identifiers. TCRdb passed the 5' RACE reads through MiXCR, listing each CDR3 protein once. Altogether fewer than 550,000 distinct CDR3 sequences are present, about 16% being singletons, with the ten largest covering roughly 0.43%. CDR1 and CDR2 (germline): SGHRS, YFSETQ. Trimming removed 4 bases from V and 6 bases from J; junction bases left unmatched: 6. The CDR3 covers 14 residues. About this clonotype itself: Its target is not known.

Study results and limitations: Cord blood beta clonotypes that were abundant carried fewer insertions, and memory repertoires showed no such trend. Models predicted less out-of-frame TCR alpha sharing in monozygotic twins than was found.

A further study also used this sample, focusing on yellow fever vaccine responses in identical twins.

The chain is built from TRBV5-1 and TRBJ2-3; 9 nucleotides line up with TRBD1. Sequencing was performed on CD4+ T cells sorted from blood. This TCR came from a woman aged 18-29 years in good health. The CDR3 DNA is TGCGCCAGCAGCACCCTGACAGGGGGGGATACGCAGTATTTT. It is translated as CASSTLTGGDTQYF.